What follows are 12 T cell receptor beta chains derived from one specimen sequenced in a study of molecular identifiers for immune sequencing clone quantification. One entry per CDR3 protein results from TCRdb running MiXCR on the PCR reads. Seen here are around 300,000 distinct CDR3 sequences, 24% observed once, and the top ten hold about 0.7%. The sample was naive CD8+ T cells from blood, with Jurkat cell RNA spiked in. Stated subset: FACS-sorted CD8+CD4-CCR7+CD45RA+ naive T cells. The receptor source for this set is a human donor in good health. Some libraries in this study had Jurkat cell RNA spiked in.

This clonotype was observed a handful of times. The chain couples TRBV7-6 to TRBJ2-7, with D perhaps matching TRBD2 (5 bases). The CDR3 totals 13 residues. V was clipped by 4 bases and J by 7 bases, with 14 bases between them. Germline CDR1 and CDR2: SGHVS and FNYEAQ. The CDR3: CASSSEGFGEQYF. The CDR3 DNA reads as TGTGCCAGCAGCTCCGAGGGATTTGGGGAGCAGTACTTC. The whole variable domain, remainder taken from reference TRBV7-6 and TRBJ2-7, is GAGVSQSPRYKVTKRGQDVALRCDPISGHVSLYWYRQALGQGPEFLTYFNYEAQQDKSGLPNDRFSAERPEGSISTLTIQRTEQRDSAMYRCASSSEGFGEQYFGPGTRLTVT.

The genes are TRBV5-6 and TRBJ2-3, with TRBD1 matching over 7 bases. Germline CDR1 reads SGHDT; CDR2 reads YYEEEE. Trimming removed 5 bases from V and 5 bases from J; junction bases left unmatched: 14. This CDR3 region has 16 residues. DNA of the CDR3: TGTGCCAGCAGACCGATCCAGACAGGGCTTCAAGATACGCAGTATTTT. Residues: CASRPIQTGLQDTQYF.

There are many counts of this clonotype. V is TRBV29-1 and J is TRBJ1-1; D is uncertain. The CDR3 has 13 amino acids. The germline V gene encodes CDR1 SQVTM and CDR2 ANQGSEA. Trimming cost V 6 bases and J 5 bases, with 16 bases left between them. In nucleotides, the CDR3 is TGCAGCGTGGCACACACGAAAGGGACTGAAGCTTTCTTT. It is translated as CSVAHTKGTEAFF. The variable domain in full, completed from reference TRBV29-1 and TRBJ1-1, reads SAVISQKPSRDICQRGTSLTIQCQVDSQVTMMFWYRQQPGQSLTLIATANQGSEATYESGFVIDKFPISRPNLTFSTLTVSNMSPEDSSIYLCSVAHTKGTEAFFGQGTRLTVV.

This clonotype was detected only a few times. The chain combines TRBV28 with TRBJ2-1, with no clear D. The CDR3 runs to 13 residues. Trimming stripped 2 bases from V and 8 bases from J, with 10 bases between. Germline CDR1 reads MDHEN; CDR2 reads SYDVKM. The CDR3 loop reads CASSLSSGDEQFF. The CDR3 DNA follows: TGTGCCAGCAGTTTAAGTTCTGGGGATGAGCAGTTCTTC.

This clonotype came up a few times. The CDR3 protein is CASSLRPLSATDTQYF. CDR3 sequence (DNA): TGTGCCAGCAGTTTGAGGCCCCTATCGGCAACAGATACGCAGTATTTT. The V call is TRBV27, the J call TRBJ2-3; D unresolved. Germline lookup yields CDR1 MNHEY and CDR2 SMNVEV (reference sequence). The CDR3 sequence is 16 residues long. The V gene lost 3 bases and the J gene lost 3 bases, with 16 bases spanning the gap.

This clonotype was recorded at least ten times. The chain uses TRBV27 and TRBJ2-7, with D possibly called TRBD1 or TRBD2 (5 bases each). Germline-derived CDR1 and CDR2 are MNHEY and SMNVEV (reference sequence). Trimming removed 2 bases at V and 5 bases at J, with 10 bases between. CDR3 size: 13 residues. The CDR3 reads CASSLGGVDEQYF. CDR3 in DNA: TGTGCCAGCAGTTTAGGGGGTGTCGACGAGCAGTACTTC.

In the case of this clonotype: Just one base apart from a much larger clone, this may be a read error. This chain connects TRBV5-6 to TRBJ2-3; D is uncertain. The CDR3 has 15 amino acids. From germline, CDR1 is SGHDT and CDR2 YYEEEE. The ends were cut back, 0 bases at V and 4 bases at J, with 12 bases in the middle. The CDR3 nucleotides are TGTGCCAGCAGCTTGGTAAATGTGGTATCAGATACGCAGTATTTT. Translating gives CASSLVNVVSDTQYF.

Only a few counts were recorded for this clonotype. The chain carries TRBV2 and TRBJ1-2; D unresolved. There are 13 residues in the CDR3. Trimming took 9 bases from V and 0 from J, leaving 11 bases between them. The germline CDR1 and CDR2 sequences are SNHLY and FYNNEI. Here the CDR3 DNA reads TGTGCCAGAAGAAGGGAAACTAACTATGGCTACACCTTC. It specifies CARRRETNYGYTF. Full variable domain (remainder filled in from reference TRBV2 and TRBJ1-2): EPEVTQTPSHQVTQMGQEVILRCVPISNHLYFYWYRQILGQKVEFLVSFYNNEISEKSEIFDDQFSVERPDGSNFTLKIRSTKLEDSAMYFCARRRETNYGYTFGSGTRLTVV.

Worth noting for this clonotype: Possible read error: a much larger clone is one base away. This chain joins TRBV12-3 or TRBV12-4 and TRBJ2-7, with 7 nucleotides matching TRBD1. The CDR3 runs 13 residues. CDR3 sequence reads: CASSPTGVHEPYF. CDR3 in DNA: TGTGCCAGCAGCCCCACAGGGGTCCACGAGCCGTACTTC.

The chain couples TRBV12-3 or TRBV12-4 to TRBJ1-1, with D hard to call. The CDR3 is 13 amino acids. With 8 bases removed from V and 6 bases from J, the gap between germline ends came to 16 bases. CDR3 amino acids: CASFSPSGAEAFF. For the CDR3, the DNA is TGTGCCAGCTTCTCTCCCTCCGGGGCTGAAGCTTTCTTT.

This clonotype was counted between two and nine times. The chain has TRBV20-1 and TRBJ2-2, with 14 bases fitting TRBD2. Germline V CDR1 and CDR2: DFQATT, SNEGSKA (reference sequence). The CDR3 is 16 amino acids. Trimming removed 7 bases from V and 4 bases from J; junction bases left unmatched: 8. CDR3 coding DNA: TGCAGTGTACGAAGGGGGACTAGCGGGAGCACCGGGGAGCTGTTTTTT. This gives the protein CSVRRGTSGSTGELFF.

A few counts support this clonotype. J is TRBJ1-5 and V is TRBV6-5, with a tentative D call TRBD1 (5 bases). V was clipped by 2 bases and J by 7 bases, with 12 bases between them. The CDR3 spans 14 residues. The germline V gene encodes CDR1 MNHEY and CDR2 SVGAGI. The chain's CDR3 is CASSYSGQVQPQHF. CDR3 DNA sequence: TGTGCCAGCAGTTACAGCGGACAAGTGCAGCCCCAGCATTTT.